The sequence of this TCR beta chain was determined in a study of OX40 agonist ivuxolimab in advanced cancers. Study in general: The drug used for patients, ivuxolimab, was an agonistic anti-OX40 (CD134) antibody. Those enrolled were about 82% male, with a mean age of approximately 60 years and ages from roughly 20 to 90.

The data were produced by immunoSEQ multiplex PCR, yet TCRdb's version contains in-frame clones alone and is incomplete. The top ten hold nearly 15% of the sample, which has roughly 42,000 clones, just under 95% seen once. Points from the study as a whole: Mean expanded clone counts were higher in CD8+ than CD4+ T cells.

The germline V gene encodes CDR1 MGHRA and CDR2 YSYEKL. This CDR3 is 14 amino acids long. J lost 4 bases, V lost 5 bases, and 4 bases had no gene match. Comment on this clone: Its antigen is still unknown.

Blood was sampled at baseline, cycle 4 day 1, and cycle 7 day 1. The sequence was obtained from an adult with an advanced solid tumor such as melanoma, head and neck, liver or kidney cancer. Sequenced here: CD4+ or CD8+ T cells sorted from blood, sampled in a trial of the OX40 agonist ivuxolimab. The V and J genes are TRBV4-1 and TRBJ2-7, with TRBD2 identical over 11 bases. The DNA of the CDR3 is TGCGCCAGCAGCTCGGGGACTAGCGGTTACGAGCAGTACTTC. Encoded protein: CASSSGTSGYEQYF.